The T cell receptor beta chain under discussion was sequenced for a study of blood T cell repertoires in COVID-19. As for the study in general: Both acute and convalescent COVID-19 samples were obtained from the United States, Italy and Spain.

All enrollees were roughly 18 to 100 years old and from approximately 24 US areas. Clinical history as reported by participants underpinned cohort assignment. Two negative PCRs, clearance, or symptom resolution were required of recovered Cohort 3 donors. Assay: immunoSEQ multiplex PCR; the TCRdb copy retains only in-frame clones and omits some. Among around 240,000 clones, 75% to 90% were seen once, and the ten largest hold 1.9%. The V gene end was trimmed by 1 base and the J gene end by 6 bases; junction bases not matched to a gene: 6. The CDR3 has 15 residues. The germline CDR1 and CDR2 sequences are LGHDT and YNNKEL (reference sequence).

The sequencing sample was made of PBMCs or T cells enriched from blood (not recorded which). The receptor comes from a woman in her forties or fifties who had recovered from COVID-19. This chain uses TRBV3-1 (or the pseudogene TRBV3-2) with TRBJ2-7; 10 bases agree with TRBD2. Written as DNA, the CDR3 is TGTGCCAGCAGCCAAGGCAGCGGGAGGGCGAGCGAGCAGTACTTC. It encodes CASSQGSGRASEQYF.